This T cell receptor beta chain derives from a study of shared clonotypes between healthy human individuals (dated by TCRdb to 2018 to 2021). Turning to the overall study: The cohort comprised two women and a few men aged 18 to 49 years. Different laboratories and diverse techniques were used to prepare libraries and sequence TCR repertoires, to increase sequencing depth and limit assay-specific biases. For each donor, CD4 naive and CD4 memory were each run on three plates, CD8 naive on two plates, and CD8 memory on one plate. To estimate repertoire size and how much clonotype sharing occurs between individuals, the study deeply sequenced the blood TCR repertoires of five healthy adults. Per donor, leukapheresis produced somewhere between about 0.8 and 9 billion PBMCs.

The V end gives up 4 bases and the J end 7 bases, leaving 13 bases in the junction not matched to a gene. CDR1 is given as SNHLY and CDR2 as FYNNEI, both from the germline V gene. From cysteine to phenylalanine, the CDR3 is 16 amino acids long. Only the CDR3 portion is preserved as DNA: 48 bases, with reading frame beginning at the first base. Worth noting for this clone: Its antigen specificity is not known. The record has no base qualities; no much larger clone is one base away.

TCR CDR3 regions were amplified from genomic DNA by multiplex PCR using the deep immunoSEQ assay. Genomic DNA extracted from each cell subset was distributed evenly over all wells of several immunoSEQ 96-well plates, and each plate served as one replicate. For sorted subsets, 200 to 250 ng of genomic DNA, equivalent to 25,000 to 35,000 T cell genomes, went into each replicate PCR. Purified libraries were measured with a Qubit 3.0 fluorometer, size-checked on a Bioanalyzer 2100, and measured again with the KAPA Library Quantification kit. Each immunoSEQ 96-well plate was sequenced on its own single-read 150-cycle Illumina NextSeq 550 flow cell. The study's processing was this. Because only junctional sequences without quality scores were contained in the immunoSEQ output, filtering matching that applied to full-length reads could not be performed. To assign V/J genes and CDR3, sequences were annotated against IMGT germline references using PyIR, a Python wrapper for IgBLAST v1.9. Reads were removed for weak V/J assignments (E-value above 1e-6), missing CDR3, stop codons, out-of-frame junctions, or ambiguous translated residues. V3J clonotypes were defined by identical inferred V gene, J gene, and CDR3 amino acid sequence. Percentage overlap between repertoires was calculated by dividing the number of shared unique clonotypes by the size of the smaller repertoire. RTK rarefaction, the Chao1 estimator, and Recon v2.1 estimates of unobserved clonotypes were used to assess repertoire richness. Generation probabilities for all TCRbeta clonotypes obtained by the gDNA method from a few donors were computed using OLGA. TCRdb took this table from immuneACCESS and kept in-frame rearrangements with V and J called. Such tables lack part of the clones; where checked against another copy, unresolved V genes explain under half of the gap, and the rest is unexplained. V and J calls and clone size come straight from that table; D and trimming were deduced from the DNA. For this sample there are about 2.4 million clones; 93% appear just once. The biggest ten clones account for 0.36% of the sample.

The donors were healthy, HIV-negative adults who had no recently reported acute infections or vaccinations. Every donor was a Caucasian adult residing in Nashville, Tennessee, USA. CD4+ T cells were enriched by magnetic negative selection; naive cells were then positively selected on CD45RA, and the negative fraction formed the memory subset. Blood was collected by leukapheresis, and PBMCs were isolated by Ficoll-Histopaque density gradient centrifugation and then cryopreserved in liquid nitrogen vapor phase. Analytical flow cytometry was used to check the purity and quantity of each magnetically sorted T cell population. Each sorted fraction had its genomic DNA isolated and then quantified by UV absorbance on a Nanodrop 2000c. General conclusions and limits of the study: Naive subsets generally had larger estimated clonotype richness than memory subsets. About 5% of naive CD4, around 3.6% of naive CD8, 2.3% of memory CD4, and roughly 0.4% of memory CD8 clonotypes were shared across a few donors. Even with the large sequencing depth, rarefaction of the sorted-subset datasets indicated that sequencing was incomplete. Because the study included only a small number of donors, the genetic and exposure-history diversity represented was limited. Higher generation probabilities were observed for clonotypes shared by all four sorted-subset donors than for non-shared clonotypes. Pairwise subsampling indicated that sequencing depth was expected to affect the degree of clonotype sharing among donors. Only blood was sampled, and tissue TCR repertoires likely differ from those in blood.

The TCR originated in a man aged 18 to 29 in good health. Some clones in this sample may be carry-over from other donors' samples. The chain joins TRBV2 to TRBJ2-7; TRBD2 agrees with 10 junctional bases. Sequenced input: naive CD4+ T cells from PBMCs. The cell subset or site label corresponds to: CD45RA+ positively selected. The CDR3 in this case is CASSVLAGASGEEQYF. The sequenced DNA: TGTGCCAGCAGTGTGCTAGCGGGAGCCTCGGGGGAGGAGCAGTACTTC.